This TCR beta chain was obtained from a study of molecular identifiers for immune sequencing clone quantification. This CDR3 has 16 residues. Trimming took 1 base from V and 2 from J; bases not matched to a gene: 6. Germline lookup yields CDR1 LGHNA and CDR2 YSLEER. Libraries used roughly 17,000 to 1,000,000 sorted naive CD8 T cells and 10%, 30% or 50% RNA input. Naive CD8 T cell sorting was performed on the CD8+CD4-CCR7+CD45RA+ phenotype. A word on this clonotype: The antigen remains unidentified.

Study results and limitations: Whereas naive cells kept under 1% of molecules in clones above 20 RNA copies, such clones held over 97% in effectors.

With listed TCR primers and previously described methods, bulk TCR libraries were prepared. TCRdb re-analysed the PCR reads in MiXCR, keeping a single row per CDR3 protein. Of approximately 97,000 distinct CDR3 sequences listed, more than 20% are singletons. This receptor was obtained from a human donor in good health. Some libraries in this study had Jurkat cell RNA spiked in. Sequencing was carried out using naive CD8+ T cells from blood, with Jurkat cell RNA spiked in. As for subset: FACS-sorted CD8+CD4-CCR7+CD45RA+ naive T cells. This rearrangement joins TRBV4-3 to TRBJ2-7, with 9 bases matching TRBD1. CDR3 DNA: TGCGCCAGCAGCCAAGGGGCCGGGACAGGGCCCTACGAGCAGTACTTC. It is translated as CASSQGAGTGPYEQYF.